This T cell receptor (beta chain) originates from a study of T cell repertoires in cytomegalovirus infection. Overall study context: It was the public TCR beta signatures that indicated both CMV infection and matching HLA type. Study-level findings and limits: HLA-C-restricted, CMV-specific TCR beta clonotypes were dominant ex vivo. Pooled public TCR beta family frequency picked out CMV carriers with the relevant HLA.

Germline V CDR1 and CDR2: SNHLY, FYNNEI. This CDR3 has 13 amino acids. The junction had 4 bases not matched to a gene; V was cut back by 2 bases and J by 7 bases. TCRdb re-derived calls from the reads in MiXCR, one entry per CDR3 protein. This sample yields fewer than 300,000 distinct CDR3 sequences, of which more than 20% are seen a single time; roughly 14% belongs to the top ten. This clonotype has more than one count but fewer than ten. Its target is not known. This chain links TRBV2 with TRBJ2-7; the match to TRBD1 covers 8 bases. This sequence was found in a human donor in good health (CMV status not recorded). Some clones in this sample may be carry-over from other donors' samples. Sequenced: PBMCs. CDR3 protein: CASSEQGAGEQYF. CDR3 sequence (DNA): TGTGCCAGCAGTGAACAGGGGGCAGGGGAGCAGTACTTC.